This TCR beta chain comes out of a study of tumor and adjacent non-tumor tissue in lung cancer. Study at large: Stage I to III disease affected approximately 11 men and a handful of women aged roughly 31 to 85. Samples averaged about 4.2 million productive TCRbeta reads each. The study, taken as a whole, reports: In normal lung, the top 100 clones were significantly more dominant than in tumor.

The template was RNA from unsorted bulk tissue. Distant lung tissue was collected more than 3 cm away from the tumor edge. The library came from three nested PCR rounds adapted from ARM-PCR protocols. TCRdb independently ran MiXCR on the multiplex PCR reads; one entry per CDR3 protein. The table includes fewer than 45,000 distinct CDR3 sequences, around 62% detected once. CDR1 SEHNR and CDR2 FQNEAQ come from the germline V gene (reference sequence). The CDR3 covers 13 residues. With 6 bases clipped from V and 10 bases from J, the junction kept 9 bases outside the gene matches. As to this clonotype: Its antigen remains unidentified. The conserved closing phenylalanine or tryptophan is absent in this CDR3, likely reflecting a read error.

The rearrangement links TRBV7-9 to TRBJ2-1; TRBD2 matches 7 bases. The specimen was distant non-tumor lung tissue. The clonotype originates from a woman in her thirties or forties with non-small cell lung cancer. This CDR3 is CASSQRIAGEQFC. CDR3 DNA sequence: TGTGCCAGCAGTCAAAGGATAGCGGGCGAGCAGTTCTGC.